The present T cell receptor beta chain was sequenced within a study of cytomegalovirus exposure and HLA in healthy donors. V was clipped by 0 bases and J by 2 bases, with 8 bases between them. Germline loops: CDR1 SGHRS, CDR2 YFSETQ. This CDR3 is built from 14 residues. The PCR ran on 60 Vbeta and 13 Jbeta primers. The protocol was immunoSEQ multiplex PCR, while the TCRdb copy is restricted to in-frame clones and leaves out a portion. The data hold about 140,000 clones, with roughly 80% observed a single time. What was sequenced was PBMCs. The sequence was obtained from a man in his forties in good health and CMV-seronegative. The rearrangement uses TRBV5-1 and TRBJ2-5; D gene unclear. Written as DNA, the CDR3 is TGCGCCAGCAGCTTGGGCAGAGGACAAGAGACCCAGTACTTC. Protein: CASSLGRGQETQYF.